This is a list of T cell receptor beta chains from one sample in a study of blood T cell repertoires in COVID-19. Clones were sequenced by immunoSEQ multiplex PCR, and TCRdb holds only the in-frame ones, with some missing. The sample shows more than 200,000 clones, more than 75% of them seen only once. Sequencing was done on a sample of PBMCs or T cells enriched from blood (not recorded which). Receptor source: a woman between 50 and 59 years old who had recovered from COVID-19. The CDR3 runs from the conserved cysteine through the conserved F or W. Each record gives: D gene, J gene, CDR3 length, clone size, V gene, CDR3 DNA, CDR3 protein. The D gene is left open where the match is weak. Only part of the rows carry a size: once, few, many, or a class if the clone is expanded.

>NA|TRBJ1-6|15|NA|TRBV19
TGTGCCAGTAAAAAGGACAGAGAAATTAATTCACCCCTCCACTTT
CASKKDREINSPLHF
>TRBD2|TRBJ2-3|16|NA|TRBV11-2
TGTGCCAGCAGCTTGACTAGCCCGCCTAGCACAGATACGCAGTATTTT
CASSLTSPPSTDTQYF
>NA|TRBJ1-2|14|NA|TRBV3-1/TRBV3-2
TGTGCCAGCAGCCGGGGGGGCTTTGGCTATGGCTACACCTTC
CASSRGGFGYGYTF
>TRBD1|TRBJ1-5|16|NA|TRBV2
TGTGCCAGCAGAACATCCGGGACAGGGTTCAATCAGCCCCAGCATTTT
CASRTSGTGFNQPQHF
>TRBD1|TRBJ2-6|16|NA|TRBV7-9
TGTGCCAGCAGCTTGGAACAGGGGTATGGGGCCAACGTCCTGACTTTC
CASSLEQGYGANVLTF
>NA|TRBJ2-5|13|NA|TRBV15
TGTGCCACCAGCAGATCCTCCGAAGAGACCCAGTACTTC
CATSRSSEETQYF
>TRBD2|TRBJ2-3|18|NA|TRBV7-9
TGTGCCAGCAGCTTGGGGCGGACTAGCGGGCTGCGGGAAGATACGCAGTATTTT
CASSLGRTSGLREDTQYF
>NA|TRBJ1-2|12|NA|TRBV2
TGTGCCAGCAGTTCAGGACTCTATGGCTACACCTTC
CASSSGLYGYTF
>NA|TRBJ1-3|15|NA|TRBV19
TGTGCCAGTAGTATAGCCGGGTGGTCTGGAAACACCATATATTTT
CASSIAGWSGNTIYF
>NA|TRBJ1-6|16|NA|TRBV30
TGTGCCTGGAGTGTTACGGACAGCTGGACGAATTCACCCCTCCACTTT
CAWSVTDSWTNSPLHF
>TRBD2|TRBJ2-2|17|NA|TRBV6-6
TGTGCCAGCAGTCCAGGGGTGATAGCGGGAGACACCGGGGAGCTGTTTTTT
CASSPGVIAGDTGELFF
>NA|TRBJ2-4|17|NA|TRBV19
TGTGCCAGTAGTACCAACAGGGAGAGTCTAGCCAAAAACATTCAGTACTTC
CASSTNRESLAKNIQYF
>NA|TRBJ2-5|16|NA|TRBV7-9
TGTGCCAGCAGCTTAGATGTGGGGGGAGATGCGGAGACCCAGTACTTC
CASSLDVGGDAETQYF
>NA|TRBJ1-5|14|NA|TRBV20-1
TGCAGTGCTAGTTTGGGGGGTCGCAATCAGCCCCAGCATTTT
CSASLGGRNQPQHF
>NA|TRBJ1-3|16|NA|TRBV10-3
TGTGCCATCAGCCTGGGGGCAACCTTCTCTGGAAACACCATATATTTT
CAISLGATFSGNTIYF
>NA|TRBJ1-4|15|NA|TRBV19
TGTGCCAGTACCAAAGCCCAGGGTTATAATGAAAAACTGTTTTTT
CASTKAQGYNEKLFF
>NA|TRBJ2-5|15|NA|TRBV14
TGTGCCAGCAGCCAAGGGGCGGGGTACCAAGAGACCCAGTACTTC
CASSQGAGYQETQYF
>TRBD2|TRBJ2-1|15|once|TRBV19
TGTGCCAGTAGCCGGGGACTAGCGGGATACAATGAGCAGTTCTTC
CASSRGLAGYNEQFF
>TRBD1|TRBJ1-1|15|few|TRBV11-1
TGTGCCAGCAGCTTAAGGGACAGGGGCAACACTGAAGCTTTCTTT
CASSLRDRGNTEAFF
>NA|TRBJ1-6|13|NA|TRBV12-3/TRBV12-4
TGTGCCAGCAGTCTACAGGGAGATTCACCCCTCCACTTT
CASSLQGDSPLHF
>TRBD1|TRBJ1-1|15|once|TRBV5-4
TGTGCCAGCAGCACCCGCGACAGGGGTGACACTGAAGCTTTCTTT
CASSTRDRGDTEAFF
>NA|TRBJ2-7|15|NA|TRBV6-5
TGTGCCAGCAGCTCCGTTTCCATCCAGGGATTCCGGCAGTACTTC
CASSSVSIQGFRQYF
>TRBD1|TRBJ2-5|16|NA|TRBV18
TGTGCCAGCTCTTTCCAGGGGGCCAAACCGGTGGAGACCCAGTACTTC
CASSFQGAKPVETQYF
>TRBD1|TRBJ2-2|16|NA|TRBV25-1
TGTGCCAGCAGGAAAAGTGGGACAGGGAGCACCGGGGAGCTGTTTTTT
CASRKSGTGSTGELFF
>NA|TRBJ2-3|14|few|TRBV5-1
TGCGCCAGCAGCTCCGGCAGGGGCACAGATACGCAGTATTTT
CASSSGRGTDTQYF
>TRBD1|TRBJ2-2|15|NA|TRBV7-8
TGTGCCAGCAGTCGGACAGGGGGAGACACCGGGGAGCTGTTTTTT
CASSRTGGDTGELFF
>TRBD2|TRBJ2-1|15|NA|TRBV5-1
TGCGCCAGCAGCTCACCGGGACTAGCGGGGGGTGAGCAGTTCTTC
CASSSPGLAGGEQFF
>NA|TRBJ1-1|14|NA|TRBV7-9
TGTGCCAGCAGCTCCCGGGACAAAAGCACTGAAGCTTTCTTT
CASSSRDKSTEAFF
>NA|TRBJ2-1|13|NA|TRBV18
TGTGCCAGCTCACCCATCGAAACGGGTGAGCAGTTCTTC
CASSPIETGEQFF
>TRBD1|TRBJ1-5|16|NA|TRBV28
TGTGCCAGCAGTTTACAGGGGACAGGGGTGCATCAGCCCCAGCATTTT
CASSLQGTGVHQPQHF
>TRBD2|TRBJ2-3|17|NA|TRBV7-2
TGTGCCAGCAGCTCCCTAGCTAGCGGGAGGGTTACAGATACGCAGTATTTT
CASSSLASGRVTDTQYF
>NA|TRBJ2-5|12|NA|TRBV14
TGTGCCAGCAGCCACATCCAAGAGACCCAGTACTTC
CASSHIQETQYF
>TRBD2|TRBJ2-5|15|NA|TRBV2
TGTGCCAGCAGTGAAGCGCTTGCGGGAGATGTGACCCAGTACTTC
CASSEALAGDVTQYF
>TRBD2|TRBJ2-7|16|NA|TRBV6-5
TGTGCCAGCAGTTACCAACTTAGCGGGCAATCCTACGAGCAGTACTTC
CASSYQLSGQSYEQYF
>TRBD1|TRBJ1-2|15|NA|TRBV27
TGTGCCAGCAAAGACAGGGAGAGTTTTAGCTATGGCTACACCTTC
CASKDRESFSYGYTF
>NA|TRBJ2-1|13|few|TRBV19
TGTGCCAGTAGGGACTATCAGAACAATGAGCAGTTCTTC
CASRDYQNNEQFF
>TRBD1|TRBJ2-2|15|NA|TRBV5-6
TGTGCCAGCAGCTTAGACAGGGGGTACACCGGGGAGCTGTTTTTT
CASSLDRGYTGELFF
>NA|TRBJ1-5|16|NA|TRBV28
TGTGCCAGCAGTTCTCCGCGACAGGTTGGCAATCAGCCCCAGCATTTT
CASSSPRQVGNQPQHF
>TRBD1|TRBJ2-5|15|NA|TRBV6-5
TGTGCCAGCAGTTACTCGACAGGGAGAAGGGAGACCCAGTACTTC
CASSYSTGRRETQYF
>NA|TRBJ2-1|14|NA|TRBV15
TGTGCCACCAGCAGAGATTATCTGTACAATGAGCAGTTCTTC
CATSRDYLYNEQFF
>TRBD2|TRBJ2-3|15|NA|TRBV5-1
TGCGCCAGCAGCTTGACTAGCGGGAGTAGTAGTACGCAGTATTTT
CASSLTSGSSSTQYF
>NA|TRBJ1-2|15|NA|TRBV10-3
TGTGCCACAGACGGGTCCCCACCATCTAACTATGGCTACACCTTC
CATDGSPPSNYGYTF
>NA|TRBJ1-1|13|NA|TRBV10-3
TGTGCCATCAGTCTGTCAAGCAACACTGAAGCTTTCTTT
CAISLSSNTEAFF
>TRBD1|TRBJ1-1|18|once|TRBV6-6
TGTGCCAGCAGCCGACGAGACAGGGAGGTCTATGAGGACACTGAAGCTTTCTTT
CASSRRDREVYEDTEAFF
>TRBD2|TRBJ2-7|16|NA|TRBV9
TGTGCCAGCAGCATCTCCGGGACTAACCCCCTCTACGAGCAGTACTTC
CASSISGTNPLYEQYF
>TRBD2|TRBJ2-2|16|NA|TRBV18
TGTGCCAGCTCACCCCTAGCGGGAGTCAACACCGGGGAGCTGTTTTTT
CASSPLAGVNTGELFF
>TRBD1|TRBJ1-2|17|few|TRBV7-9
TGTGCCAGCAGCTTATTAGGGGGCGCAACCCTAAAGGGAGGCTACACCTTC
CASSLLGGATLKGGYTF
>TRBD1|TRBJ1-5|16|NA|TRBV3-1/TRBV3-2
TGTGCCAGCAGCCAAGGCCGGGACAGGCCCAATCAGCCCCAGCATTTT
CASSQGRDRPNQPQHF
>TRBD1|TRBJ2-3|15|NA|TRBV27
TGTGCCAGCAGTGAGGGACAGGGGGCCGTAGATACGCAGTATTTT
CASSEGQGAVDTQYF
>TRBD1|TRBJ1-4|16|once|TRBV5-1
TGCGCCAGCAGCTTTAGCGGAGGGGGCATCGGTGAAAAACTGTTTTTT
CASSFSGGGIGEKLFF
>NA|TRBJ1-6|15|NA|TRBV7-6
TGTGCCAGCAGCTTATCCGCAGTAATTGATTCACCCCTCCACTTT
CASSLSAVIDSPLHF
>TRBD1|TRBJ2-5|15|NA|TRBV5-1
TGCGCCAGCAGCGCCCGGACAGGGATTCCAGAGACCCAGTACTTC
CASSARTGIPETQYF
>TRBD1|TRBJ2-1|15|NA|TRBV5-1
TGCGCCAGCTCCGGGACAGGGAACACCTACAATGAGCAGTTCTTC
CASSGTGNTYNEQFF
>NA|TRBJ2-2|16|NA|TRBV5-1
TGCGCCAGCAGCTCGGTAGGGGGTTGGAACACCGGGGAGCTGTTTTTT
CASSSVGGWNTGELFF
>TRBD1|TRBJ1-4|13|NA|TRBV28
TGTGCCAGCAGTCAGGGGGCGGTTGAAAAACTGTTTTTT
CASSQGAVEKLFF
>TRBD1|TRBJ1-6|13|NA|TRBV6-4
TGTGCCAGCAGTGGGACAGGGGATTCACCCCTCCACTTT
CASSGTGDSPLHF
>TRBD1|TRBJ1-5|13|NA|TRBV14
TGTGCCAGCAGCTTACAGGGGGATCAGCCCCAGCATTTT
CASSLQGDQPQHF